This T cell receptor (beta chain) was sequenced in a study of Graves' ophthalmopathy and Graves' hyperthyroidism. This clonotype was seen ten or more times. The junction had 7 bases not matched to a gene; V was cut back by 2 bases and J by 3 bases. The CDR3 runs to 16 residues. Germline assignment: CDR1 MNHEY and CDR2 SMNVEV (reference sequence). Researchers took RNA transcripts and amplified TCR beta CDR3 regions from them. A first-round RT-PCR used HTBI primers, followed by a second-round multiplex PCR. One entry per CDR3 protein results from TCRdb running MiXCR on the multiplex PCR reads. This sample yields 300,000 to 450,000 distinct CDR3 sequences, of which about 17% are seen a single time; roughly 2.4% belongs to the top ten.

Sample: peripheral blood. The clonotype comes from an adult woman with stable Graves' hyperthyroidism. V gene TRBV27 combines with J gene TRBJ1-2; 9 nucleotides match TRBD1. CDR3 sequence reads: CASSLAGQGRDYGYTF. CDR3 in DNA: TGTGCCAGCAGTTTAGCGGGACAGGGTCGGGACTATGGCTACACCTTC.